The rows below give T cell receptor beta chains drawn from one sample of a study of neurological immune-mediated disorders. One entry per CDR3 protein results from TCRdb running MiXCR on the 5' RACE reads. Here the sample spans about 53,000 distinct CDR3 sequences, 7% to 10% being singletons. Sequenced material: PBMCs. These receptors were obtained from a woman between 40 and 50 years old in good health. Each CDR3 is given with its conserved first and last residue. The D gene is left open where the match is weak. Size is stated for part of the rows, as once, few or many counts, or as a class when the clone is expanded.

CSVTRDRGLGETQYF,TGCAGCGTCACCCGCGACAGGGGGCTAGGAGAGACCCAGTACTTC,few,15,TRBV29-1,TRBJ2-5,TRBD1
CASSQRGTGGMDIQYF,TGCGCCAGCAGCCAACGCGGGACAGGGGGTATGGACATTCAGTACTTC,many,16,TRBV5-1,TRBJ2-4,TRBD1
CASSEGAASNEQFF,TGCGCCAGCAGTGAAGGGGCCGCCTCCAATGAGCAATTCTTC,-,14,TRBV10-1,TRBJ2-1,-
CASSLDLGGAYNEQFF,TGTGCCAGCAGCTTAGATCTTGGGGGAGCATACAATGAGCAGTTCTTC,many,16,TRBV7-2,TRBJ2-1,-
CASGENTIYF,TGTGCCAGTGGTGAAAACACCATATATTTT,many,10,TRBV12-3/TRBV12-4,TRBJ1-3,-
CSARELGLAGGEQYF,TGCAGTGCTAGAGAATTAGGACTAGCGGGAGGTGAGCAGTACTTC,many,15,TRBV20-1,TRBJ2-7,TRBD2
CASSYREDGNTIYF,TGTGCCAGCAGTTACAGGGAGGACGGAAACACCATATATTTT,many,14,TRBV6-1,TRBJ1-3,-
CSASSQLREAFF,TGCAGTGCTAGTTCCCAGCTTCGCGAAGCTTTCTTT,few,12,TRBV20-1,TRBJ1-1,-
CASSYQRREETQYF,TGCGCCAGCAGTTACCAACGTCGAGAAGAGACCCAGTACTTC,few,14,TRBV5-1,TRBJ2-5,-
CASSLAYLDSYEQYF,TGTGCTAGCAGCTTAGCCTATTTGGATTCCTACGAGCAGTACTTC,-,15,TRBV5-6,TRBJ2-7,-
CASSTPGILEQFF,TGTGCCAGCAGCACGCCCGGGATCTTAGAGCAGTTCTTC,few,13,TRBV6-2/TRBV6-3,TRBJ2-1,-
CASSLVGLGAFF,TGTGCCAGCAGCTTAGTGGGGCTTGGGGCTTTCTTT,many,12,TRBV7-9,TRBJ1-1,-
CASSLEDTGELFF,TGTGCCAGCAGTTTAGAGGACACCGGGGAGCTGTTTTTT,few,13,TRBV27,TRBJ2-2,-
CASSLGGRNYEQYF,TGTGCCAGCAGTTTAGGTGGGAGGAACTACGAGCAGTACTTC,many,14,TRBV27,TRBJ2-7,-
CASSPVGRDTEAFF,TGTGCCAGCAGCCCAGTCGGCAGGGACACTGAAGCTTTCTTT,many,14,TRBV7-3,TRBJ1-1,-
CSALPGRSNQPQHF,TGCAGTGCCCTTCCTGGACGGAGTAATCAGCCCCAGCATTTT,many,14,TRBV20-1,TRBJ1-5,-
CASSREPGPSGEEQYF,TGTGCCAGCAGCAGGGAACCGGGCCCCTCGGGAGAAGAGCAGTACTTC,many,16,TRBV21-1,TRBJ2-7,-
CASSLGGSQGTKQYF,TGTGCCAGCAGTTTAGGAGGAAGCCAAGGGACAAAACAGTACTTC,-,15,TRBV12-3/TRBV12-4,TRBJ2-4,-